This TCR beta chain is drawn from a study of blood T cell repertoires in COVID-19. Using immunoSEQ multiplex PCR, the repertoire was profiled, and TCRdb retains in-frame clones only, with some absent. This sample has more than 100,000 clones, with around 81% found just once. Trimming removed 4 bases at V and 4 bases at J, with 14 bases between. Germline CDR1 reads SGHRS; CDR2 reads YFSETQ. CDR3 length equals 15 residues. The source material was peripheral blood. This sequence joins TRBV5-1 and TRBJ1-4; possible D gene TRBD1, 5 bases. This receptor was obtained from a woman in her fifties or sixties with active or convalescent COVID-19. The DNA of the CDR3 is TGCGCCAGCAGCAAGAGGGAGGGGAATAATGAAAAACTGTTTTTT. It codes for CASSKREGNNEKLFF.